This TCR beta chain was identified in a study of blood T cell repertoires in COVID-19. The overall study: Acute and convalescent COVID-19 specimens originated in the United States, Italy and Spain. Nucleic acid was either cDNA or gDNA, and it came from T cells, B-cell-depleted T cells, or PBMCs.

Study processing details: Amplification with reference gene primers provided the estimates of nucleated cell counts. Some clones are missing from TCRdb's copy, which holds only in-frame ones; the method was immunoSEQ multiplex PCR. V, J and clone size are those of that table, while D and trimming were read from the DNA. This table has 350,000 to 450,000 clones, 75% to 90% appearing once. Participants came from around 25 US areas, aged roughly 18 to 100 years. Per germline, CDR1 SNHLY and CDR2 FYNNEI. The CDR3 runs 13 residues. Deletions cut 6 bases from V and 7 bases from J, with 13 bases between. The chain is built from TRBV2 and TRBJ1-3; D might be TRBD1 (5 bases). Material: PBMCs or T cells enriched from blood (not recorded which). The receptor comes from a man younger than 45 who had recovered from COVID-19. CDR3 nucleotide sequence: TGTGCCAGCAGCGTGGGGCGTTCCAACACCATATATTTT. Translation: CASSVGRSNTIYF. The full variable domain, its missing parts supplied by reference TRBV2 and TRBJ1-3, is EPEVTQTPSHQVTQMGQEVILRCVPISNHLYFYWYRQILGQKVEFLVSFYNNEISEKSEIFDDQFSVERPDGSNFTLKIRSTKLEDSAMYFCASSVGRSNTIYFGEGSWLTVV.